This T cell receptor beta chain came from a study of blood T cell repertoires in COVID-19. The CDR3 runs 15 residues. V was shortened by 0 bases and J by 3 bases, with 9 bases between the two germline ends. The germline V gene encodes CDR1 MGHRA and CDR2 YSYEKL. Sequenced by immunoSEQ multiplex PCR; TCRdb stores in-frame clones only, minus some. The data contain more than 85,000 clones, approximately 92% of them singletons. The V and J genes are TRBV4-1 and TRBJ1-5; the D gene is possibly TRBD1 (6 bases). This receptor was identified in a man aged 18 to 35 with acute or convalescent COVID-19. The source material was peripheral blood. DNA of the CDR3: TGCGCCAGCAGCCAAGATGGACAGACCAATCAGCCCCAGCATTTT. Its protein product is CASSQDGQTNQPQHF.